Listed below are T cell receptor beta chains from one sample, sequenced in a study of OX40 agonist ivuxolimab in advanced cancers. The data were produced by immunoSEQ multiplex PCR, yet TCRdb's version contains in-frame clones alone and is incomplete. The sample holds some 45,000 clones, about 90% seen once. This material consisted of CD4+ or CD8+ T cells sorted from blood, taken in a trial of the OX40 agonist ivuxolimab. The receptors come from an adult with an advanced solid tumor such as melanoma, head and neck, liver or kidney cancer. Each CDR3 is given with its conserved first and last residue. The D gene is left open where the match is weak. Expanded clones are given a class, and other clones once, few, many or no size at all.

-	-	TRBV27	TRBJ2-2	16	CASALYTGAYTGELFF	TGTGCCAGCGCGTTATACACGGGAGCCTACACCGGGGAGCTGTTTTTT
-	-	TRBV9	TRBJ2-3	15	CASSPPDTSTDTQYF	TGTGCCAGCAGCCCCCCGGACACTAGCACAGATACGCAGTATTTT
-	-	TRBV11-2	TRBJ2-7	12	CASSPRYREQYF	TGTGCCAGCAGCCCGAGGTACAGGGAGCAGTACTTC
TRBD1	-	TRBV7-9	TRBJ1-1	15	CASSPQGARHTEAFF	TGTGCCAGCAGCCCACAGGGGGCGCGTCACACTGAAGCTTTCTTT
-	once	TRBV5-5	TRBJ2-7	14	CASSSWDANYEQYF	TGTGCCAGCAGCTCATGGGATGCCAACTACGAGCAGTACTTC
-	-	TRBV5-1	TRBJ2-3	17	CASKLTWPKSSTDTQYF	TGCGCCAGCAAGCTGACTTGGCCTAAATCTAGCACAGATACGCAGTATTTT
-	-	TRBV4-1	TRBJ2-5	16	CASSQVPGVRGETQYF	TGCGCCAGCAGCCAAGTCCCTGGGGTCCGGGGAGAGACCCAGTACTTC
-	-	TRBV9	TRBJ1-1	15	CASSVTGNLNTEAFF	TGTGCCAGCAGCGTAACAGGGAACCTGAACACTGAAGCTTTCTTT
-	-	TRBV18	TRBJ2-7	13	CASSPRGYYEQYF	TGTGCCAGCTCACCTCGGGGGTACTACGAGCAGTACTTC
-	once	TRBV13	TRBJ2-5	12	CASSLGRETQYF	TGTGCCAGCAGCTTAGGCCGTGAGACCCAGTACTTC
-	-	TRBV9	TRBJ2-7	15	CASTPGWGQQAEQYF	TGTGCCAGCACCCCAGGGTGGGGGCAGCAGGCCGAGCAGTACTTC
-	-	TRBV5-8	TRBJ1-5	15	CASSLEGISNQPQHF	TGTGCCAGCAGCTTGGAGGGAATTAGCAATCAGCCCCAGCATTTT
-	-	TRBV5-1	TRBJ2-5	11	CASKRSLDQYF	TGCGCCAGCAAGAGAAGCCTGGACCAGTACTTC
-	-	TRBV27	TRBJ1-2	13	CASSLEANYGYTF	TGTGCCAGCAGTTTGGAGGCTAACTATGGCTACACCTTC
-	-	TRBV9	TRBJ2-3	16	CASSPEGGGRTDTQYF	TGTGCCAGCAGCCCCGAAGGGGGGGGCCGCACAGATACGCAGTATTTT
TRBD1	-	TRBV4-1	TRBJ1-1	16	CASSPLQTGWENEAFF	TGCGCCAGCAGCCCGCTCCAGACAGGGTGGGAAAATGAAGCTTTCTTT
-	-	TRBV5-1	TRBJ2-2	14	CASSPGWGTGELFF	TGCGCCAGCAGTCCCGGCTGGGGGACCGGGGAGCTGTTTTTT
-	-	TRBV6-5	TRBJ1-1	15	CASSYFGGDGSEAFF	TGTGCCAGCAGTTACTTTGGGGGGGACGGGTCTGAAGCTTTCTTT
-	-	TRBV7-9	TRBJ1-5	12	CASAGRGQPQHF	TGTGCCAGCGCGGGACGGGGCCAGCCCCAGCATTTT
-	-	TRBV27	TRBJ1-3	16	CASRSLVEYSGNTIYF	TGTGCCAGCAGAAGCCTCGTCGAGTACTCTGGAAACACCATATATTTT
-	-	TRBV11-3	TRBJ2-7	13	CASSLNRAYEQYF	TGTGCCAGCAGCTTAAACAGAGCCTACGAGCAGTACTTC
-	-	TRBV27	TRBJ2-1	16	CASSPLLERQYNEQFF	TGTGCCAGCAGTCCCCTCCTTGAGCGCCAATACAATGAGCAGTTCTTC
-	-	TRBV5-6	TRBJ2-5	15	CASSLTGAAKETQYF	TGTGCCAGCAGCTTGACGGGGGCAGCTAAAGAGACCCAGTACTTC
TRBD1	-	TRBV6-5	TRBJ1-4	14	CASSPDRVFEKLFF	TGTGCCAGCAGCCCGGACAGGGTGTTTGAAAAACTGTTTTTT
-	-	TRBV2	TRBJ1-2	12	CATKGGSYGYTF	TGTGCCACGAAGGGGGGTTCCTATGGCTACACCTTC
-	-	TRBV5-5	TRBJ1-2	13	CASIEDLNYGYTF	TGTGCCAGCATCGAAGACCTTAACTATGGCTACACCTTC
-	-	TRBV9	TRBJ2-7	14	CASSVGDTSYEQYF	TGTGCCAGCAGCGTCGGGGACACCTCCTACGAGCAGTACTTC
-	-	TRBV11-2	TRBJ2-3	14	CASSQGTSTDTQYF	TGTGCCAGCAGCCAAGGGACTAGCACAGATACGCAGTATTTT
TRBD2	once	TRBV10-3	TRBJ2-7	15	CAIANSGGLTYEQYF	TGTGCCATAGCTAATAGCGGGGGGCTGACCTACGAGCAGTACTTC
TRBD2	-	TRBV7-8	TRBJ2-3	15	CASRSLAGGRDTQYF	TGTGCCAGCAGGTCACTAGCGGGAGGGCGGGATACGCAGTATTTT
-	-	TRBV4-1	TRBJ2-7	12	CASSLQGGEQYF	TGCGCCAGCAGCCTTCAGGGTGGCGAGCAGTACTTC
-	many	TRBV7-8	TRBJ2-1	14	CASSNREAVNEQFF	TGTGCCAGCAGCAACAGGGAGGCGGTCAATGAGCAGTTCTTC
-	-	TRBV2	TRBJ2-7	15	CASPPEGGPSYEQYF	TGTGCCAGCCCCCCGGAGGGGGGGCCCTCCTACGAGCAGTACTTC
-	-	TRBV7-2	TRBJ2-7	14	CASSQHLFLSEQYF	TGTGCCAGCAGCCAACATCTCTTCTTATCCGAGCAGTACTTC
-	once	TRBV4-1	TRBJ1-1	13	CASSHGINTEAFF	TGCGCCAGCAGCCACGGTATTAACACTGAAGCTTTCTTT
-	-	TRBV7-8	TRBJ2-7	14	CATTPGASSYEQYF	TGTGCCACCACCCCGGGCGCAAGCTCCTACGAGCAGTACTTC
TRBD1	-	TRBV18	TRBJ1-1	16	CASSLTRTGVNTEAFF	TGTGCCAGCTCACTAACCCGGACAGGGGTGAACACTGAAGCTTTCTTT
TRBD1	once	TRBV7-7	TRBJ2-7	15	CASSPGTGDSYEQYF	TGTGCCAGCAGCCCCGGGACAGGGGACTCCTACGAGCAGTACTTC
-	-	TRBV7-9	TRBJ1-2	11	CASRGGLGYTF	TGTGCCAGCCGAGGAGGGCTGGGCTACACCTTC
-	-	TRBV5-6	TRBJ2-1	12	CASSQRIREQFF	TGTGCCAGCAGCCAACGGATACGTGAGCAGTTCTTC